This T cell receptor (beta chain) came from a study of monozygotic twins with inflammatory bowel disease. From germline, CDR1 is LNHDA and CDR2 SQIVND (reference sequence). The CDR3 consists of 14 residues. For each CDR3 protein, TCRdb gives one entry from its re-call of the 5' RACE reads, without DNA. The sample totals around 450,000 distinct CDR3 sequences. Every donor provided one blood sample measuring less than 3 ml. The chain joins TRBV19 to TRBJ1-5. The sequence derives from a human donor with ulcerative colitis or Crohn's disease, or a healthy co-twin of an affected twin (not recorded which). The specimen was blood. This chain's CDR3 is CASSTTTAAQPQHF.